These 23 T cell receptor beta chains came from one sample sequenced in a study of cytomegalovirus exposure and HLA in healthy donors. Primers for the PCR totalled 60 Vbeta and 13 Jbeta. Only in-frame clones appear in the TCRdb table, and some are missing; sequencing was by immunoSEQ multiplex PCR. This table has 150,000 to 200,000 clones, roughly 85% appearing once. The source material was PBMCs. The receptors come from a man between 35 and 55 years old in good health and CMV-seropositive.

DNA of the CDR3: TGCAGCGTTGGGCGAGGGGGCGGCCGGGGTGAAGCTTTCTTT. As protein: CSVGRGGGRGEAFF. The chain carries TRBV29-1 and TRBJ1-1; 7 bases fit TRBD1. The CDR3 spans 14 residues. The junction had 12 bases not matched to a gene; V was cut back by 4 bases and J by 7 bases. Per the germline V gene, CDR1 is SQVTM and CDR2 is ANQGSEA.

This chain joins TRBV14 and TRBJ2-5; D possibly corresponds to TRBD2 (5 bases). The germline V gene has CDR1 SGHDN and CDR2 FVKESK. CDR3 length: 15 amino acids. Trimming stripped 4 bases from V and 5 bases from J, with 17 bases between. The chain's CDR3 is CASSPTIRLSETQYF. The CDR3 DNA follows: TGTGCCAGCAGCCCAACCATCCGACTAAGCGAGACCCAGTACTTC.

The chain combines TRBV28 with TRBJ1-4, with 8 positions matching TRBD1. Germline V gene data show CDR1 as MDHEN and CDR2 as SYDVKM. V dropped 6 bases and J dropped 5; count of bases not matched to a gene: 8. The CDR3 is made up of 15 amino acids. The CDR3 sequence: CASRPNRGRNEKLFF. The DNA for the CDR3 is TGTGCCAGCAGACCCAACAGGGGGAGAAATGAAAAACTGTTTTTT.

The chain uses TRBV5-8 and TRBJ2-2; 10 nucleotides agree with TRBD2. Germline-derived CDR1 and CDR2 are SGHTS and YDEGEE. This CDR3 has 15 amino acids. Trimming cost V 1 base and J 9 bases; bases outside gene matches: 6. CDR3 coding DNA: TGTGCCAGCAGCTTGTTTAGCGGGAGGATCAGGGAGCTGTTTTTT. It is translated as CASSLFSGRIRELFF.

This rearrangement joins TRBV2 to TRBJ1-2; D might be TRBD1 (6 bases). V was cut by 5 bases and J by 3 bases, with 10 bases left in between. The germline CDR1 and CDR2 sequences are SNHLY and FYNNEI. The CDR3 runs 13 residues. DNA of the CDR3: TGTGCCAGCAGTCGACAGGAATACTATGGCTACACCTTC. It is translated as CASSRQEYYGYTF.

The chain carries TRBV7-6 and TRBJ2-1; TRBD2 aligns across 13 bases. V was clipped by 5 bases and J by 7 bases; unmatched bases: 2. This CDR3 has 14 residues. Germline CDR1 SGHVS, CDR2 FNYEAQ. The CDR3 spells CASSPGLAGNEQFF. In nucleotides, the CDR3 is TGTGCCAGCAGCCCGGGACTAGCGGGAAATGAGCAGTTCTTC.

This clone was detected a few times. This chain connects TRBV30 to TRBJ2-3, with D perhaps matching TRBD1 (6 bases). The ends were cut back, 3 bases at V and 2 bases at J, with 9 bases in the middle. The CDR3 runs 13 residues. Per the germline V gene, CDR1 is GTSNPN and CDR2 is SVGIG (reference sequence). Written as DNA, the CDR3 is TGTGCCTGGAGGAAGGGGGTCACAGATACGCAGTATTTT. It is translated as CAWRKGVTDTQYF.

The V call is TRBV27, the J call TRBJ1-1; D not resolved. The ends were cut back, 6 bases at V and 0 bases at J, with 17 bases in the middle. This CDR3 region has 16 residues. CDR1 and CDR2 from the germline V gene are MNHEY and SMNVEV (reference sequence). DNA for the CDR3: TGTGCCAGCAGGACGGATGGCGGACTCATGAACACTGAAGCTTTCTTT. It translates to CASRTDGGLMNTEAFF.

This rearrangement joins TRBV7-6 to TRBJ2-1; no firm D call. From germline, CDR1 is SGHVS and CDR2 FNYEAQ. This CDR3 contains 11 residues. The V end lost 1 base, the J end lost 8 bases, and 3 bases lay between the germline ends. CDR3 sequence reads: CASSLGDEQFF. DNA for the CDR3: TGTGCCAGCAGCTTAGGCGATGAGCAGTTCTTC.

This sequence joins TRBV5-1 and TRBJ2-2; TRBD1 aligns across 10 bases. Trimming removed 4 bases from V and 1 base from J; junction bases left unmatched: 13. The CDR3 contains 19 residues. Germline CDR1 SGHRS, CDR2 YFSETQ. CDR3 protein: CASSRGAAGQGGNTGELFF. The CDR3 coding sequence is TGCGCCAGCAGCCGTGGTGCCGCCGGACAGGGGGGGAACACCGGGGAGCTGTTTTTT.

The chain combines TRBV7-9 with TRBJ2-6; D possibly corresponds to TRBD2 (6 bases). Germline CDR1 and CDR2: SEHNR and FQNEAQ (reference sequence). CDR3 length: 16 residues. Between the trimmed V and J ends, which lost 1 base and 6 bases, there was a span of 13 bases. CDR3 in amino acids: CASSLDYGGTANVLTF. The DNA of the CDR3 is TGTGCCAGCAGCTTAGACTATGGGGGGACGGCCAACGTCCTGACTTTC.

The V call is TRBV2, the J call TRBJ2-7; 9 positions agree with TRBD1. With V trimmed by 5 bases and J by 3 bases, 2 bases remained unmatched. The CDR3 sequence is 13 residues long. Germline CDR1 is SNHLY and CDR2 is FYNNEI. CDR3 bases: TGTGCCAGCAGTAAGGGACAGGGCTACGAGCAGTACTTC. Its translation is CASSKGQGYEQYF.

The chain joins TRBV27 to TRBJ2-2; TRBD2 matches 9 bases. CDR3 size: 16 residues. Germline V CDR1 and CDR2: MNHEY, SMNVEV (reference sequence). The J segment lost 1 base and the V segment lost 2 bases, leaving 2 bases of the junction unmatched. The CDR3 region is CASSLRRGGNTGELFF. CDR3 in DNA: TGTGCCAGCAGTTTAAGGCGGGGGGGGAACACCGGGGAGCTGTTTTTT.

The chain employs TRBV5-8 and TRBJ2-7; possibly TRBD2 for D (6 bases). This CDR3 has 14 amino acids. Germline CDR1 SGHTS, CDR2 YDEGEE. The germline V and J ends were trimmed by 6 bases and 4 bases, with 17 bases remaining between them. The CDR3 DNA is TGTGCCAGCAACCCTGGAGGAGGGCCTTACGAGCAGTACTTC. This translates into CASNPGGGPYEQYF.

V and J are TRBV9 and TRBJ2-5; D might be TRBD2 (7 bases). Trimming shortened V by 0 bases and J by 5 bases, and 11 bases separated the two germline ends. Per germline, CDR1 SGDLS and CDR2 YYNGEE. The CDR3 totals 14 residues. CDR3 nucleotide sequence: TGTGCCAGCAGCGTAGTTGGGAGGGGGGAGACCCAGTACTTC. Its protein is CASSVVGRGETQYF.

The chain employs TRBV7-2 and TRBJ2-7; D is perhaps TRBD2 (5 bases). The CDR3 runs 13 residues. V shed 4 bases and J shed 6 bases, with 13 bases lying between them. Germline CDR1 reads SGHTA; CDR2 reads FQGNSA. The DNA for the CDR3 is TGTGCCAGCAGCTCCCAAGTACGGGGCGAGCAGTACTTC. Translation: CASSSQVRGEQYF.

The chain recombines TRBV5-1 with TRBJ2-5, with a possible D match to TRBD1 (6 bases). The DNA end favors TRBJ2-7, so the J call may be wrong. The germline gives CDR1 SGHRS, CDR2 YFSETQ. The CDR3 runs to 15 residues. CDR3 DNA: TGCGCCAGCAGGAGGGCTGGGGGCCGTATAGACGAGCAGTACTTC. It codes for CASRRAGGRIDEQYF.

V is TRBV27 and J is TRBJ2-2; weak D call: TRBD1 (5 bases). This CDR3 is built from 13 residues. Trimming pared 9 bases from V and 5 bases from J, leaving 13 bases between. CDR1 and CDR2 from the germline V gene are MNHEY and SMNVEV (reference sequence). The CDR3 reads CASRQFLTGELFF. CDR3 DNA sequence: TGTGCCAGTAGACAGTTTTTGACCGGGGAGCTGTTTTTT.

The rearrangement uses TRBV5-6 and TRBJ2-3, with D maybe TRBD2 (5 bases). With 1 base removed from V and 0 bases from J, the gap between germline ends came to 12 bases. Germline CDR1 and CDR2: SGHDT and YYEEEE. The CDR3 spans 16 residues. The CDR3 spells CASSLTRASSTDTQYF. In DNA form, the CDR3 reads TGTGCCAGCAGCTTGACGCGGGCCTCTAGCACAGATACGCAGTATTTT.

This clone was found a few times. The chain employs TRBV28 and TRBJ1-2; 7 positions match TRBD1. The CDR3 runs 14 residues. V shed 7 bases, J shed 3 bases, and the junction held 8 bases outside the gene matches. Germline V gene sequence: CDR1 MDHEN, CDR2 SYDVKM. CDR3 DNA sequence: TGTGCCAGCACCCTGACAGGGCCTTACTATGGCTACACCTTC. This translates into CASTLTGPYYGYTF.

This clone was observed a single time. The chain employs TRBV5-4 and TRBJ2-7; possibly TRBD2 for D (7 bases). Trimming took 3 bases from V and 6 from J, leaving 22 bases between them. Germline V gene data show CDR1 as SGHNT and CDR2 as YYREEE (reference sequence). The CDR3 length is 16 residues. The CDR3 reads CASSWGGASLVAEQYF. CDR3 bases: TGTGCCAGCAGCTGGGGGGGGGCTTCCTTGGTGGCCGAGCAGTACTTC.

This chain uses TRBV19 with TRBJ1-2, with 8 bases fitting TRBD1. CDR1 and CDR2 from the germline V gene are LNHDA and SQIVND (reference sequence). Losses at the gene ends were 5 bases for V and 4 bases for J; bases not matched to a gene: 15. The length of the CDR3 is 17 residues. For the CDR3, the DNA is TGTGCCAGTAGTCCTAGGACAGGGAGGGGACCATCCTATGGCTACACCTTC. Encoded protein: CASSPRTGRGPSYGYTF.

There are a few counts of this clone. The V call is TRBV5-1, the J call TRBJ1-1; D may be TRBD1 (6 bases). CDR3 length: 14 amino acids. The ends were cut back, 5 bases at V and 5 bases at J, with 16 bases in the middle. Germline V gene lookup returns CDR1 SGHRS and CDR2 YFSETQ. CDR3 protein: CASRRGGRDTEAFF. The CDR3, as DNA: TGCGCCAGCAGAAGGGGGGGCAGGGATACTGAAGCTTTCTTT. The full variable domain, in which reference TRBV5-1 and TRBJ1-1 provide the parts outside the CDR3, is KAGVTQTPRYLIKTRGQQVTLSCSPISGHRSVSWYQQTPGQGLQFLFEYFSETQRNKGNFPGRFSGRQFSNSRSEMNVSTLELGDSALYLCASRRGGRDTEAFFGQGTRLTVV.